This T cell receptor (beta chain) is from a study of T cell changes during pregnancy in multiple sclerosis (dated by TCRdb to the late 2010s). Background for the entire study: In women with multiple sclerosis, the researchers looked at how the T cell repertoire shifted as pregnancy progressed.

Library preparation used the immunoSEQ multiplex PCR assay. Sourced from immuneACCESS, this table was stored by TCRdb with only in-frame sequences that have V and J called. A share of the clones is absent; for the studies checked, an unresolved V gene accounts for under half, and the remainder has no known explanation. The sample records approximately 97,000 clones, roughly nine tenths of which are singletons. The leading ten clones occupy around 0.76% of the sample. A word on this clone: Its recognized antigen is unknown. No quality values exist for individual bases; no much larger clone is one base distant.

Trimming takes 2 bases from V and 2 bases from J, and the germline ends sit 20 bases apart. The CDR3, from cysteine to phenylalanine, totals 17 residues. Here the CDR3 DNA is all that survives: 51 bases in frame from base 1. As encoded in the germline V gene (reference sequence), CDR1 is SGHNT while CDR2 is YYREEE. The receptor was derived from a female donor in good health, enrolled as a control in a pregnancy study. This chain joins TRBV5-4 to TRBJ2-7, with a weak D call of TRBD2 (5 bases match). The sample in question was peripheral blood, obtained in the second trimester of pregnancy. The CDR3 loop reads CASSFAGLAALTYEQYF. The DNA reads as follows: TGTGCCAGCAGCTTTGCTGGACTCGCAGCACTCACCTACGAGCAGTACTTC.